The sequence of this TCR beta chain was determined in a study of cytomegalovirus exposure and HLA in healthy donors (TCRdb year 2017). About the full investigation: An earlier analysis of approximately 590 of the donors reported approximately 270 Gb of sequence data and more than 90 million unique TCR beta sequences from some 180 million T cells. About 300 gigabases of sequencing data and approximately 80 million unique TCR sequences were included in an early release covering over 600 HLA-typed donors. Of the approximately 400 genotyped donors, 65% to 90% were placed in the genetic ancestry cluster associated with self-reported Caucasian donors. The study aimed to test whether signatures of past pathogen exposure could be identified by cataloging public T cell receptors. The study profiled the T cell repertoires of hundreds of subjects by immunosequencing and related them to cytomegalovirus serostatus. Along with the approximately 650-subject first cohort, a separate validation cohort of 120 different subjects was used. To predict cytomegalovirus infection status, the study brought together high-throughput TCR immunosequencing, statistical association of individual TCRs with disease status, and machine learning. A later analysis re-examined previously published TCR beta repertoires from more than 550 donors and added high-resolution HLA genotyping to investigate patterns of TCR occurrence. The later analysis used no new phenotypic data to find candidate immune exposures, relying instead on TCR beta sequences and their occurrence across donors. An earlier analysis of some 500 of the donors used high-throughput TCR beta sequencing to judge whether each TCR beta V gene segment behaved as functional or pseudogenic. Alongside the repertoire data, information on donor age, sex, ethnicity and CMV serostatus was compiled. A later genetic analysis used genome-wide SNP genotypes for 398 of the 666 donors, treating that subset as a discovery cohort. All discovery cohort repertoires had been generated using a single sequencing platform. HLA typing included class I and class II loci at four-digit resolution. Typing coverage differed by locus: A, B, C, DRB1 and DQB1 were typed in roughly 629-630 donors, DQA1 in roughly 510, DPA1 in approximately 600, and DPB1 in approximately 450. A handful of DR-DQ haplotypes were handled as single units for association and clustering because linkage in the cohort was strong. On average, around 240,000 unique TCR beta nucleotide sequences were sequenced per donor among more than 350 genotyped donors of the cohort, with around 19% of those sequences being non-productive.

V is pruned by 4 bases and J by 2 bases, leaving 9 bases of the junction without a gene match. The CDR3 runs 16 residues from the cysteine to the phenylalanine. This entry keeps only the CDR3 DNA: 48 bases, framed from base 1. Reading the germline V gene gives CDR1 SGHVS and CDR2 FNYEAQ. The cohort comprised some 700 healthy bone marrow donors. Cohort members were all nominally healthy when sampled, although unrecorded immune exposures were likely present. The donor was CMV seropositive and belonged to the group of a few hundred seropositive cohort members. A peripheral blood sample was provided by each donor, and peripheral blood mononuclear cells were used for TCR beta sequencing. Genomic DNA was extracted from the blood cell samples with the Qiagen DNeasy Blood Extraction Kit. A word on this clone: Its antigen remains unidentified. Qualities for individual bases were not recorded, and no much larger clone is one base off.

General study outcomes and caveats: In a later genetic analysis, a missense DCLRE1C variant was associated with V-gene and J-gene trimming of TCR beta chains, and the association was replicated in an independent cohort. According to a later analysis, parvovirus B19, influenza, CMV and Epstein-Barr virus appeared linked to several top co-occurrence clusters. At a false discovery rate of 0.05, a later analysis linked fewer than 20,000 TCR beta sequences to specific HLA alleles. In a later analysis, most CMV-associated TCR beta chains were found to appear HLA-restricted, with HLA associations seemingly driven largely by CMV exposure. Because the 87-base-pair reads could not distinguish some IMGT-functional V segments, including TRBV6-2 and TRBV6-3, those segments were excluded. In an earlier analysis of roughly 560 of the donors, most TCR beta V segments were observed in productive rearrangements about 87% or about 30% of the time, broadly matching IMGT annotations. The classifier was reported to diagnose cytomegalovirus status with high specificity and sensitivity in both the original and validation cohorts. The earlier analysis of approximately 540 of the donors excluded roughly 17 rarely observed V segments, including chromosome 9 orphons, because counts were too low. A few of the identified cytomegalovirus-associated TCR beta chains were confirmed in vitro to be specific for cytomegalovirus antigens. The sequencing pipeline was judged likely to have produced a cluster of highly shared sequence variants as a technical artifact. The only immune exposure information available for the cohort was CMV serostatus. A further reported finding was that TCR beta sequences accurately predicted the HLA-A and HLA-B alleles for most subjects in the first cohort. Correlated functional status among segregating V segments might reflect linkage disequilibrium, but an unknown experimental factor could not be ruled out. When HLA alleles, especially DR and DQ, strongly co-occurred, TCR associations were difficult to assign to individual alleles. A later analysis found that TCR association rates varied across HLA loci, with DRB1 alleles showing the most associated TCRs and HLA-C alleles the fewest. Compared with equally common non-associated chains, HLA-associated TCR beta chains in a later analysis were more clonally expanded and had lower generation probabilities. According to the authors, the approach could potentially be generalized to other disease states and immunological phenotypes. The study gave a list of more than 150 TCR beta chains associated with cytomegalovirus. HLA typing was unavailable for some donors at each locus, so association tests used only the typed subset. Most TCR sequences were observed very rarely across donors, whereas some public TCRs were present in many individuals. Only TCR beta chains were sequenced in this cohort, and the absence of alpha or paired-chain data limited detectable features. Compared with the 666-donor mean, donors in an Asian-associated ancestry cluster had fewer N-insertions in productive TCRs, according to a later genetic analysis. Sequencing depth was assumed to be roughly uniform across donors in the presence/absence analyses, though that assumption may not hold.

The library was produced with the immunoSEQ multiplex PCR assay. A mixture of 60 forward primers for TCR Vbeta segments and 13 reverse primers for TCR Jbeta segments was used in the multiplex PCR. The CDR3 region of rearranged TCR beta genes was amplified from genomic DNA with a multiplex PCR assay. The amplified TCR beta libraries were sequenced on the Illumina HiSeq System as 87-base-pair reads. As for how the authors treated the data: A later analysis counted about 82 million unique TCR beta chains across the approximately 700 repertoires, and about 10 million of these chains were shared by at least two donors. Raw reads were error-corrected and collapsed into unique sequences by a nearest-neighbor algorithm in which closely related sequences were merged to remove PCR and sequencing errors. Alignment of CDR3 sequences to IMGT reference sequences was used to assign V, D and J gene segments. Each retained sequence needed at least a six-nucleotide match to both a V gene segment and a J gene segment. Rearrangements were called productive when the CDR3 lacked stop codons and stayed in frame with V and J; all others were non-productive. CDR3 was defined by IMGT convention, running from the second conserved V-encoded cysteine to the conserved J-encoded phenylalanine. Sequences without an unambiguous match to a single V gene segment were excluded from the earlier analysis of a few hundred of the donors. In an earlier analysis of approximately 590 of the donors, V segments were called functional above 56.7% productive rearrangements and were called segregating when the between-donor standard deviation exceeded 5%. To diagnose cytomegalovirus status from the catalog of TCR beta chain sequences, a statistical classification framework was built. In a later analysis, V and J genes were assigned by comparing TCR nucleotide sequences against IMGT/GENE-DB human TR gene sequences. The TCRdist pipeline was used in a later analysis to assign CDR3 sequences and most-parsimonious VDJ recombination scenarios. In a later analysis, each TCR beta chain was defined by its CDR3 amino acid sequence together with its V-gene family, and reads lacking a unique V-gene family were excluded. A later analysis removed 500 to 600 highly shared, low-generation-probability nucleotide sequences to deal with suspected cross-contamination and a sequencing artifact. For each public chain, a later analysis derived a clonal expansion index from normalized ranks of inferred template counts within each repertoire. In a later analysis, generation probabilities were computed with a VDJ recombination model fitted to out-of-frame rearrangements, and the resulting probabilities were checked against IGoR. Hypergeometric tests were used in a later analysis to score TCR-TCR, TCR-HLA and TCR-CMV co-occurrence, with a repertoire-size bias correction applied to the TCR pairs. To estimate false discovery rates, a later analysis permuted the HLA or CMV assignments 20 times. In a later analysis, co-occurring TCRs were grouped with DBSCAN, and TCRdist sequence similarity was added when clustering was performed within HLA-allele-positive subsets. Repertoires with fewer than 30,000 or more than 120,000 public chains, plus five repertoires with anomalous nucleotide sharing, were excluded from co-occurrence clustering. TCRdb's version of the immuneACCESS table is confined to in-frame rearrangements and falls short of the full clone set. An unresolved V gene accounts for under half of the shortfall where checked; the remainder is of unknown origin. That table supplies the V and J calls and clone size; D and trimming were determined from the DNA. This sample is represented by roughly 170,000 clones; 70% to 90% of them were singletons. The top ten clones comprise roughly 5.2% of the sample.

Sequenced sample: PBMCs. Recombination connected TRBV7-6 to TRBJ2-3; 7 junctional bases match TRBD2. The TCR was taken from a girl under 18 in good health and CMV-seropositive. The sequenced DNA: TGTGCCAGCAGCTCAGAAGCGGGGCAAAACACAGATACGCAGTATTTT. Protein translation: CASSSEAGQNTDTQYF.